This T cell receptor beta chain originates from a study of beta chain features in type 1 diabetes. Whole-study context: No patient-donor differences in age, gender, total cells or subset yield. Study results and caveats: People with Type 1 diabetes carried modestly yet significantly shorter TCRB CDR3s in all four CD4+ subsets. When cDNA is sequenced, cells with high TCR expression could be over-represented.

The germline V gene has CDR1 WSHSY and CDR2 SAAADI. V dropped 3 bases and J dropped 2 bases, with 14 bases sitting between them. The CDR3 loop spans 16 amino acids. Central memory, naive, regulatory and stem cell-like memory CD4+ cells were sorted by CD45RO/CCR7/CD25/CD127/CD95/CD27. Each sorted population was over 95% pure. The entirety of the isolated RNA underwent reverse transcription, so expressed TCRB transcripts were sequenced. This table comes from immunoSEQ multiplex PCR, and its TCRdb copy is limited to in-frame clones, with some not included. The data hold roughly 150,000 clones, with under 9.5% observed a single time. Details on this clone: Its antigen is not known.

Sequenced input: central memory CD4+ T cells from blood. The TCR originated in a man aged 18 to 29 with type 1 diabetes. The V gene is TRBV10-2, the J gene TRBJ1-5; no clear D. CDR3 amino acids: CASSDGGNWGNQPQHF. CDR3 nucleotide sequence: TGCGCCAGCAGTGACGGAGGGAATTGGGGCAATCAGCCCCAGCATTTT.